This TCR beta chain was captured by sequencing in a study of identical twins (dated by TCRdb to 2016 to 2018). The study in broad terms: To test whether fetal clonotypes persist, the study used deep sequencing on TCR alpha and beta repertoires from monozygotic twins, unrelated adults of various ages, and cord blood. To rule out contamination, the twin experiments were replicated at different times with different library preparation protocols.

Concerning this clonotype: Its antigen specificity is not known. No much larger clone exists at a distance of one base, and base qualities are not known.

V is shortened by 5 bases, J by 6 bases, and the region joining them spans 14 bases. Measured from the cysteine to the phenylalanine, the CDR3 is 13 residues long. The retained sequence is limited to the CDR3, 39 bases, with the frame set at the first base. Overall study results and their limits: In monozygotic twins, out-of-frame TCR alpha sharing was systematically underestimated by recombination models, although the models agreed with sharing between unrelated individuals. Abundant cord blood beta clonotypes had fewer insertions, young adult naive repertoires showed a similar but weaker trend, and memory repertoires showed no such trend. Compared with coincidental sharing between unrelated individuals, out-of-frame TCR alpha sequences shared between twins had an excess of sequences with low generation probability. Excess twin sharing in beta out-of-frame sequences was weaker because fewer shared sequences lowered the signal-to-noise ratio. Zero-insertion analyses could be partly confounded by invariant T cells such as MAIT and iNKT, although diverse VJ usage argued against such confounding for most clonotypes. Conclusions relied on cross-sectional statistical analysis, since the same donors could not be followed over many years.

The receptor library was made with 5' RACE. For sequencing, an Illumina HiSeq 2000 was employed. Template switching introduced a universal primer binding site; the final cDNA contained a unique molecular identifier, enabling accurate counting of TCR cDNA molecules. Specific primers in the conserved constant-segment region were used to synthesize first-strand cDNA for the TCR alpha and beta chains. To control for contamination, each cDNA library was double barcoded with a SMART-Mk sample barcode plus Illumina barcodes. TruSeq adapter sequences along with Illumina sample barcodes were introduced in two successive PCR steps. Sequencing of the TCR alpha and beta cDNA libraries was done on the Illumina HiSeq platform using custom primers. Under the source paper's analysis protocol: MiGEC was used to process raw reads and extract unique molecular identifiers, and MiXCR was used to find CDR3 positions. For each individual, recombination models were inferred using an EM algorithm with the repgenHMM and IGoR tools. The tcR package in R was used for shared clonotype analysis, with sharing normalized by the product of cloneset sizes. To study raw recombination free of thymic and clonal selection effects, out-of-frame nonproductive sequences were analyzed. The raw public reads went through TCRdb reprocessing: fastp at Q25, MiXCR clone calling, in-frame beta chains kept. CDR3 protein sequences are deduplicated, and each keeps its most common genes and DNA. It is TCRdb's table, rather than the study itself, that gives the V and J calls and clone size. The sample data list approximately 700,000 distinct CDR3 sequences, and 15% to 20% of these were observed just once. 10% to 15% of the sample is taken by the ten largest.

Every donor in the study was a healthy Caucasian. The twin cohort comprised three pairs of female monozygotic twins, all aged roughly 18 to 30 years. The RNA used for TCR libraries was isolated from peripheral blood mononuclear cells. These data also featured in a second study, about T cells expressing NK-cell markers. The second source states: In sorted CD3+CD56+NKG2C+, CD3+CD56+NKG2C- and CD3+CD56-NKG2C+ T-cell subsets from roughly 8 donors, TCR beta-chain repertoires were profiled. Among the eight sequenced donors, only one was HCMV-seronegative, while the other seven were HCMV-seropositive. In several experiments an anti-gammadeltaTCR antibody was added to restrict sorting to alphabetaTCR-expressing T cells. In six donors, the dominant CD3+CD56+NKG2C+ clonotypes ranked among the top 10 CD8+ clonotypes, making up about 1.0-8% of CD8+ T cells. Those dominant clonotypes were again the most abundant among CD3+CD56-NKG2C+ cells in a few donors, at roughly 28.3-65%. Whether the expanded NKG2C-expressing T cell clones were specific for HCMV antigens remained unclear. Randomly selected healthy volunteers, three men and five women, were used as the eight sequenced donors. HCMV serostatus was determined by detecting HCMV-specific IgG in serum with a commercial ELISA kit. For a handful of donors, unsorted PBMC were also used to sequence bulk peripheral blood T-cell repertoires. Reads were demultiplexed and grouped by UMI with MIGEC, and clonotypes were assembled and quantified with MiTCR. To remove erroneous sequences, TCR cDNA sequences were retained only when supported by two or more reads. The tcR package was used for downstream repertoire analysis, with clonotypes matched between fractions based on CDR3 nucleotide sequence plus V segment. VDJmatch was used to annotate antigen specificity against VDJdb, with one amino acid substitution allowed in CDR3.

The chain was built from TRBV12-3 or TRBV12-4 and TRBJ2-7; TRBD1 could be the D gene, as 6 bases match. The sample consisted of PBMCs. The TCR comes from a woman between 18 and 29 years old in good health. The base sequence is TGTGCCAGCAGTCCGTCAGGGGAAGGCGAGCAGTACTTC. Translation gives CASSPSGEGEQYF.